This entry lists 20 T cell receptor beta chains sequenced from one sample in a study of graft-versus-host responses after intestinal transplantation. TCRdb keeps only in-frame clones here, not all; method: immunoSEQ multiplex PCR. The data hold just over 95,000 clones, with approximately 90% observed a single time. These receptors' targets are unknown. This specimen consisted of unstimulated CD4+ T cells sorted from spleen or lymph node cells, obtained before intestinal transplant. The receptors were sampled from a human donor who received an intestinal transplant.

The chain combines TRBV7-8 with TRBJ1-3; 7 bases agree with TRBD1. The CDR3 loop spans 13 amino acids. Germline V gene lookup returns CDR1 SGHVS and CDR2 FQNEAQ. With 5 bases clipped from V and 4 bases from J, the junction kept 2 bases outside the gene matches. The CDR3 protein is CASSRDRGNTIYF. CDR3 in DNA: TGTGCCAGCAGCAGGGACAGAGGAAACACCATATATTTT.

The V and J genes are TRBV11-2 and TRBJ2-2; D not resolved. The CDR3 has 15 residues. Looked up from germline, CDR1 is SGHAT and CDR2 is FQNNGV. V lost 6 bases and J lost 4, with 15 bases in between. The CDR3 is CASSTKHVATGELFF. As DNA, the CDR3 is TGTGCCAGCAGTACGAAACACGTGGCCACCGGGGAGCTGTTTTTT.

V and J are TRBV19 and TRBJ1-1; 10 nucleotides align to TRBD1. The CDR3 length is 18 residues. The junction had 20 bases not matched to a gene; V was cut back by 5 bases and J by 8 bases. Germline CDR1 and CDR2: LNHDA and SQIVND (reference sequence). CDR3 in amino acids: CASSRDRSGTGVLGEAFF. CDR3 nucleotide sequence: TGTGCCAGTAGTCGCGACAGATCCGGGACAGGGGTCTTGGGGGAAGCTTTCTTT.

This clone was seen more than once but under ten times. J is TRBJ2-1 and V is TRBV6-1, with 9 nucleotides matching TRBD1. The germline V gene encodes CDR1 MNHNS and CDR2 SASEGT. The CDR3 loop spans 16 amino acids. Trimming cost V 4 bases and J 7 bases; bases outside gene matches: 11. This CDR3 reads CASSVARDRVRNEQFF. In nucleotides, the CDR3 is TGTGCCAGCAGTGTTGCTCGGGACAGGGTGAGGAATGAGCAGTTCTTC.

The chain carries TRBV4-1 and TRBJ2-5, with D perhaps matching TRBD1 (6 bases). The CDR3 consists of 15 residues. Deletions cut 0 bases from V and 2 bases from J, with 10 bases between. Germline V gene lookup returns CDR1 MGHRA and CDR2 YSYEKL. This chain's CDR3 is CASSQDFTGQETQYF. DNA of the CDR3: TGCGCCAGCAGCCAAGATTTTACAGGGCAAGAGACCCAGTACTTC.

The rearrangement joins TRBV5-6 to TRBJ1-6, with TRBD1 as a possible D gene (5 bases). The CDR3 runs 14 residues. Per the germline V gene, CDR1 is SGHDT and CDR2 is YYEEEE. The ends were cut back, 1 base at V and 7 bases at J, with 9 bases in the middle. The CDR3 reads CASSLTGGNSPLHF. Here the CDR3 DNA reads TGTGCCAGCAGCTTGACAGGAGGGAATTCACCCCTCCACTTT.

As DNA, the CDR3 is TGCAGCGTTGAACTAAGACAGGCGATGAACACTGAAGCTTTCTTT. It specifies CSVELRQAMNTEAFF. The chain has TRBV29-1 and TRBJ1-1; a possible D gene is TRBD1 (6 bases). The CDR3 loop spans 15 amino acids. V was cut by 2 bases and J by 0 bases, with 13 bases left in between. Germline lookup yields CDR1 SQVTM and CDR2 ANQGSEA.

The chain couples TRBV27 to TRBJ2-1; D may be TRBD2 (6 bases). Per the germline V gene, CDR1 is MNHEY and CDR2 is SMNVEV (reference sequence). Trimming pared 7 bases from V and 0 bases from J, leaving 16 bases between. This CDR3 contains 16 residues. The DNA of the CDR3 is TGTGCCAGCAAAAAGGGGCGGGATGTCTCCTACAATGAGCAGTTCTTC. The encoded protein is CASKKGRDVSYNEQFF.

This clone appeared once. The chain is built from TRBV7-9 and TRBJ2-1, with TRBD2 identical over 8 bases. The V and J ends lost 3 bases and 7 bases, in that order; junction bases with no gene match: 11. CDR3 length equals 16 residues. Germline loops: CDR1 SEHNR, CDR2 FQNEAQ (reference sequence). As DNA, the CDR3 is TGTGCCAGCAGCTTTCAAGCGGGAGCAAGCACGAATGAGCAGTTCTTC. This codes for CASSFQAGASTNEQFF.

This clone occurred once. The identical CDR3 is also encoded by other nucleotide sequences in the sample. V gene TRBV10-2 combines with J gene TRBJ1-5, with D maybe TRBD1 (5 bases). The germline gives CDR1 WSHSY, CDR2 SAAADI. The CDR3 has 13 amino acids. Trimming left V 9 bases short and J 5 bases short, with 14 bases between. The CDR3 nucleotides are TGCGCCAGGCCCCTCGCAGGGTATCAGCCCCAGCATTTT. It yields the protein CARPLAGYQPQHF.

This sequence joins TRBV19 and TRBJ1-5, with D uncertain. The CDR3 length is 16 residues. Trimming cost V 4 bases and J 0 bases, with 13 bases left between them. CDR1 and CDR2 from the germline V gene are LNHDA and SQIVND (reference sequence). The CDR3 DNA reads as TGTGCCAGTAGTAGCACTTCCCCAACTAGCAATCAGCCCCAGCATTTT. Its translation is CASSSTSPTSNQPQHF. Full variable domain (remainder filled in from reference TRBV19 and TRBJ1-5): DGGITQSPKYLFRKEGQNVTLSCEQNLNHDAMYWYRQDPGQGLRLIYYSQIVNDFQKGDIAEGYSVSREKKESFPLTVTSAQKNPTAFYLCASSSTSPTSNQPQHFGDGTRLSIL.

This clone was counted once. The gene calls are TRBV6-4 and TRBJ1-2; D remains unclear. V lost 0 bases to trimming and J lost 2 bases, with 10 bases between them. CDR3 size: 15 residues. Germline CDR1 MRHNA, CDR2 SNTAGT. CDR3 nucleotides: TGTGCCAGCAGTGACTCAGCTGCGGGGAACTATGGCTACACCTTC. It yields the protein CASSDSAAGNYGYTF.

This chain links TRBV5-1 with TRBJ2-3; 7 bases match TRBD2. The CDR3 totals 14 residues. V lost 7 bases to trimming and J lost 0 bases; unmatched junction nucleotides: 5. From germline, CDR1 is SGHRS and CDR2 YFSETQ. The CDR3 loop reads CASYLAASTDTQYF. CDR3 nucleotide sequence: TGCGCCAGCTACCTAGCGGCTAGCACAGATACGCAGTATTTT.

The V and J genes are TRBV5-6 and TRBJ2-7; TRBD1 is a possible D gene (6 bases). The CDR3 totals 14 residues. Trimming shortened V by 1 base and J by 1 base, and 9 bases separated the two germline ends. The germline gives CDR1 SGHDT, CDR2 YYEEEE. The CDR3: CASSLLQGSYEQYF. Here the CDR3 DNA reads TGTGCCAGCAGCTTGTTACAGGGATCCTACGAGCAGTACTTC.

The gene calls are TRBV6-5 and TRBJ1-2; D remains ambiguous. Trimming pared 6 bases from V and 2 bases from J, leaving 13 bases between. Germline lookup yields CDR1 MNHEY and CDR2 SVGAGI. CDR3 length equals 14 residues. CDR3 amino acids: CASRPPGLNYGYTF. DNA of the CDR3: TGTGCCAGCAGGCCCCCGGGTTTAAACTATGGCTACACCTTC.

The chain employs TRBV6-5 and TRBJ2-2, with 7 bases lining up with TRBD1. Per germline, CDR1 MNHEY and CDR2 SVGAGI. The CDR3 covers 14 residues. Germline trimming cut 6 bases from V and 5 bases from J; bases unmatched to any gene: 6. The CDR3 spells CASSYNRGTGELFF. The CDR3 nucleotides are TGTGCCAGCAGCTACAACAGGGGAACCGGGGAGCTGTTTTTT.

The CDR3, as DNA: TGTGCCAGCAGCTTGTCGGCAGGGTGGGATGGCTACACCTTC. It is translated as CASSLSAGWDGYTF. This chain connects TRBV5-5 to TRBJ1-2; perhaps TRBD1 as D (5 bases). Germline V gene sequence: CDR1 SGHKS, CDR2 YYEKEE (reference sequence). V was clipped by 1 base and J by 6 bases, with 13 bases between them. The CDR3 has 14 residues.

This clone was seen more than once but under ten times. The chain recombines TRBV11-3 with TRBJ2-7; D unresolved. The CDR3 runs 14 residues. The germline V and J ends were trimmed by 5 bases and 0 bases, with 11 bases remaining between them. CDR1 SGHNT and CDR2 YENEEA come from the germline V gene. The CDR3 region is CASSPRPSSYEQYF. The CDR3 DNA is TGTGCCAGCAGCCCAAGGCCTAGCTCCTACGAGCAGTACTTC.

This clone has only one observation. The J gene is TRBJ2-3, the V gene TRBV11-2; 7 bases are shared with TRBD2. The germline gives CDR1 SGHAT, CDR2 FQNNGV. V shed 5 bases and J 3 bases; nucleotides not matched to a gene: 14. The CDR3 is 17 amino acids. CDR3 protein: CASSVRQKRGGTDTQYF. The DNA of the CDR3 is TGTGCCAGCAGCGTACGGCAAAAGCGGGGCGGGACAGATACGCAGTATTTT. Combining the CDR3 with reference TRBV11-2 and TRBJ2-3 gives the whole variable domain EAGVAQSPRYKIIEKRQSVAFWCNPISGHATLYWYQQILGQGPKLLIQFQNNGVVDDSQLPKDRFSAERLKGVDSTLKIQPAKLEDSAVYLCASSVRQKRGGTDTQYFGPGTRLTVL.

The chain links TRBV4-1 to TRBJ1-5; TRBD1 agrees at 10 bases. CDR1 and CDR2 from the germline V gene are MGHRA and YSYEKL. This CDR3 region has 16 residues. V was pared by 1 base and J by 11 bases, with 11 bases of the junction left unmatched. This chain's CDR3 is CASSQGGTGALRSQHF. The CDR3, as DNA: TGCGCCAGCAGCCAAGGCGGGACAGGGGCGTTGAGGTCCCAGCATTTT.